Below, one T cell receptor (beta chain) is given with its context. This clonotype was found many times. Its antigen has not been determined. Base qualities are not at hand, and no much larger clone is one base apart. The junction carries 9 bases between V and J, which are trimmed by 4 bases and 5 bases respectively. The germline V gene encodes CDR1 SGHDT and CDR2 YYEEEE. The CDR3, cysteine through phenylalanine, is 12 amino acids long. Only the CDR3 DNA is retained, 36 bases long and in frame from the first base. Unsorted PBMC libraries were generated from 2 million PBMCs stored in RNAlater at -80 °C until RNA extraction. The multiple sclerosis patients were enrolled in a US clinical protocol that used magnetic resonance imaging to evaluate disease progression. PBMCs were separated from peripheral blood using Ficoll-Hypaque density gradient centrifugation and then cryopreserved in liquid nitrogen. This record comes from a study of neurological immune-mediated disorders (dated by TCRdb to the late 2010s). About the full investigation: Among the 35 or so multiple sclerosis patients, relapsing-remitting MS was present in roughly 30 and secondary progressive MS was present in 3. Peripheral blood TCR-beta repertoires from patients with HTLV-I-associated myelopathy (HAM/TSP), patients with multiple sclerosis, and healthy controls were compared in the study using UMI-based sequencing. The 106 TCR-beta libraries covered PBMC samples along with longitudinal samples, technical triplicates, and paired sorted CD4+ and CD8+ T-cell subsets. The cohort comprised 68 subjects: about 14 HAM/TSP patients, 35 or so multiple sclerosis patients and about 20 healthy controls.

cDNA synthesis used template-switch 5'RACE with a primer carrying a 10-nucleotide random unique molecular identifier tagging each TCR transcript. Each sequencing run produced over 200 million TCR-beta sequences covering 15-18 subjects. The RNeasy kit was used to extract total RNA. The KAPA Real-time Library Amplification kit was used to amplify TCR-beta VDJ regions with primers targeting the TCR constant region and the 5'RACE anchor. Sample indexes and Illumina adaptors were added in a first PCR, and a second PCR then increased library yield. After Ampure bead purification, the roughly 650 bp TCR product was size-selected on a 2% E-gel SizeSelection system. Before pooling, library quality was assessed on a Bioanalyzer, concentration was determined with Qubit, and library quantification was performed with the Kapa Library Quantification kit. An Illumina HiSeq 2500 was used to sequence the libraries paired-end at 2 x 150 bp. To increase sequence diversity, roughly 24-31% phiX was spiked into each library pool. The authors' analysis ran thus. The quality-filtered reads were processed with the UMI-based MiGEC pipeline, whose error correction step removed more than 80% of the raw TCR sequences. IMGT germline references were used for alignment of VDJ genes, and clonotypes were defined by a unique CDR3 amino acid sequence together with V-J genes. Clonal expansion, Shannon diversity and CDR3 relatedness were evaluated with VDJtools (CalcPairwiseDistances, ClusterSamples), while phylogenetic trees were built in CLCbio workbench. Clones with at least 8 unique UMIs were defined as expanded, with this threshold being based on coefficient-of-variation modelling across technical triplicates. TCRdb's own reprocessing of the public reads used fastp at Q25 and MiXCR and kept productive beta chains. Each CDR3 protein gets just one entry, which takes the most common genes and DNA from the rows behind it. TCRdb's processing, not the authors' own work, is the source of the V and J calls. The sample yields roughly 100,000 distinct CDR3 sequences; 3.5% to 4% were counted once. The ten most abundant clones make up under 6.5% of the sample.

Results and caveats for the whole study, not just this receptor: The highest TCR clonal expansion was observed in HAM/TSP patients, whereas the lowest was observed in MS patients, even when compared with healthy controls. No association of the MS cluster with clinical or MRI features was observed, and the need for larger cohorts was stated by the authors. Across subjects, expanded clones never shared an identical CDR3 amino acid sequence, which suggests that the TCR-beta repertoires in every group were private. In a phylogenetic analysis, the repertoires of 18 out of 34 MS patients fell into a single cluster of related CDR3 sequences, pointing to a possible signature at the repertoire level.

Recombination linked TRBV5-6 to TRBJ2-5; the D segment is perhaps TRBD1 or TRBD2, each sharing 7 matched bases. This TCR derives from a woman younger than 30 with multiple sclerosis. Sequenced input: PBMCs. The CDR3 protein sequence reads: CASSQGGETQYF. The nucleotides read TGTGCCAGCAGCCAGGGGGGGGAGACCCAGTACTTC.